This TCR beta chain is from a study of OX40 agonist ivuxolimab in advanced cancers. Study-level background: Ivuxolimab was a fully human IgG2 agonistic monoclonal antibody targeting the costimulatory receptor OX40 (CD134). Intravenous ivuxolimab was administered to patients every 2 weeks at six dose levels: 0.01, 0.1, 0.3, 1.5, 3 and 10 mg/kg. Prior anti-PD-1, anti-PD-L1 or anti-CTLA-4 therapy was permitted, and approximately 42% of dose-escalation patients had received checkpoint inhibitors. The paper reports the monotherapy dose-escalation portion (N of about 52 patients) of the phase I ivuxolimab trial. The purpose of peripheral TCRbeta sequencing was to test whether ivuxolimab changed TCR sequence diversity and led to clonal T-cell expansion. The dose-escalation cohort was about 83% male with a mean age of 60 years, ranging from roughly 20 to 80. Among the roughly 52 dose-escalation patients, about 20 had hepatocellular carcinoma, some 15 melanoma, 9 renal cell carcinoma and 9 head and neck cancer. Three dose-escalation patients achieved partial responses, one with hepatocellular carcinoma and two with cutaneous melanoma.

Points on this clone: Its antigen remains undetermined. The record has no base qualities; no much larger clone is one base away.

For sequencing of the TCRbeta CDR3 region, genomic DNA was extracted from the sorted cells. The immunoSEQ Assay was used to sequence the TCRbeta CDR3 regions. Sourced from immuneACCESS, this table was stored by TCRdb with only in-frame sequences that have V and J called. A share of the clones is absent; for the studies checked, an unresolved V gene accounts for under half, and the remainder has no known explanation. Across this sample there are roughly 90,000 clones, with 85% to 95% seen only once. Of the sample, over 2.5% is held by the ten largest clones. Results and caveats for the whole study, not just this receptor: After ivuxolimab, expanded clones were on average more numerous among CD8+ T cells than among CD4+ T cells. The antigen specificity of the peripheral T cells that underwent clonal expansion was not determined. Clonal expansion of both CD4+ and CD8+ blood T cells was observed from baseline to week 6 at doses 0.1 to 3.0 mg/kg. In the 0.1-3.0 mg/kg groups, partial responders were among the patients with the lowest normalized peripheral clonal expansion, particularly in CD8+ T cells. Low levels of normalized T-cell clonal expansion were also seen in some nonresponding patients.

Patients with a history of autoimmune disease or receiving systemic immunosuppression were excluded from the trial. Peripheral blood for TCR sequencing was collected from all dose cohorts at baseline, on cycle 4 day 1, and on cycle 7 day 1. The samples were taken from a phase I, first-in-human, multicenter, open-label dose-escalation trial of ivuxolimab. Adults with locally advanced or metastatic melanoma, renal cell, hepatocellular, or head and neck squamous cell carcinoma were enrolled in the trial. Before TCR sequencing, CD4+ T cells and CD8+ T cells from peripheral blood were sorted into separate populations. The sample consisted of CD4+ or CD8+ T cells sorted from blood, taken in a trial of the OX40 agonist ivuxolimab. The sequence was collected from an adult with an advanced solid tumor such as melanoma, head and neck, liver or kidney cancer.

The nucleotides are TGTGCCAGCAGCAGAATAAAGGATGGTACGCAGTATTTT. Translated, this gives CASSRIKDGTQYF. The rearranged segments are TRBV9 and TRBJ2-3; there is no confident call for the D gene. V and J are truncated by 4 bases and 8 bases respectively, leaving an intervening sequence of 14 bases. The CDR3 numbers 13 residues from cysteine through phenylalanine. Only CDR3 DNA remains: 39 bases, in frame from the first base. Looking up the germline V gene yields CDR1 SGDLS and CDR2 YYNGEE.